This T cell receptor (beta chain) was observed in a study of identical twins. Study outcomes and limitations: Without tracking the same donors, conclusions rested on cross-sectional statistical analysis. There were fewer insertions in abundant cord blood beta clonotypes, but memory repertoires showed no such pattern.

V shed 5 bases and J shed 0 bases, with 11 bases lying between them. The CDR3 runs to 14 residues. The germline CDR1 and CDR2 sequences are MNHEY and SMNVEV (reference sequence). TCRdb fed the 5' RACE reads into MiXCR, producing one record per CDR3 protein. This sample has just under 650,000 distinct CDR3 sequences, with about 7.6% found just once. This clonotype has ten or more counts. Its target is unknown. Separately, the same data were catalogued under a study of yellow fever vaccine responses in identical twins.

This sequence was found in a woman under 30 in good health. The sample comprised PBMCs. The chain recombines TRBV27 with TRBJ2-7; D may be TRBD1 (6 bases). CDR3 amino acids: CASSPGDTSYEQYV. CDR3 in DNA: TGTGCCAGCAGTCCCGGGGACACCTCCTACGAGCAGTACGTC.